Listed here is a single TCR beta chain. The CDR3 totals 19 residues. The V gene lost 7 bases and the J gene lost 0 bases, with 25 bases spanning the gap. From germline, CDR1 is SNHLY and CDR2 FYNNEI. This entry is derived from a study of T cell responses to AZD1222 COVID-19 vaccine. Libraries were prepared by immunoSEQ multiplex PCR; TCRdb keeps only in-frame clonotypes and omits some of them. Among 120,000 or so clones listed, 88% were seen once. The chain combines TRBV2 with TRBJ2-1; D remains unclear. The source was peripheral blood, collected 28 days after the second AZD1222 dose. This receptor was obtained from an adult who received the AZD1222 COVID-19 vaccine. Here the CDR3 reads CASILPPGFPADSYNEQFF. The CDR3 DNA sequence: TGTGCCAGCATTCTTCCTCCGGGTTTCCCCGCCGACTCCTACAATGAGCAGTTCTTC.